This T cell receptor beta chain was captured in a study of CD8 T cells in ankylosing spondylitis. To note about this clonotype: No antigen is known for it. One end of the junction is discordant with germline, which a read error may explain.

General study points: Characteristic, it appeared, of ankylosing spondylitis blood was a TCR beta motif of several highly homologous variants. A CD8+ phenotype characterized the disease-linked clones, which were relatively rare in peripheral blood.

Library preparation for TCR beta used quantitative 5'-RACE with molecular barcodes. TCRdb itself ran the 5' RACE reads through MiXCR, one entry per CDR3 protein. Counted here are 450,000 to 550,000 distinct CDR3 sequences, roughly 5.2% occurring once; the ten biggest clones make up 3% to 4.5%. The CDR3 length is 11 residues. The V gene's germline CDR1 is SNHLY and CDR2 FYNNEI. This TCR was sampled from a male donor with ankylosing spondylitis. The chain joins TRBV2 to TRBJ1-2, with D hard to call. Sequenced input: blood, either unsorted or a sorted T cell fraction (not recorded which). CDR3: CASREGLGPTF. The CDR3, as DNA: TGTGCCAGCAGGGAAGGACTGGGCCCCACCTTC.